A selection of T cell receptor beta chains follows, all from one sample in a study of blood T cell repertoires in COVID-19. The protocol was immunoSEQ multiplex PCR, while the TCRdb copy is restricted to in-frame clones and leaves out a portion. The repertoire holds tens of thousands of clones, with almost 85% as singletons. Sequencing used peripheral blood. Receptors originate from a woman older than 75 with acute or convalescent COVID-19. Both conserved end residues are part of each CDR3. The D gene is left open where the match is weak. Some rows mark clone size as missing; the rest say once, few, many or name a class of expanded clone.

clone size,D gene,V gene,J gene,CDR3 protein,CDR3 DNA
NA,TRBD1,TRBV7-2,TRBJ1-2,CASSKATTGGGGYTF,TGTGCCAGCAGCAAAGCCACTACAGGGGGCGGTGGCTACACCTTC
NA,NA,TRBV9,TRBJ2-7,CASSVDEITYEQYF,TGTGCCAGCAGCGTAGACGAGATCACCTACGAGCAGTACTTC
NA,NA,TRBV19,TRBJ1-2,CASSIQPQVYGYTF,TGTGCCAGTAGTATCCAGCCTCAGGTCTATGGCTACACCTTC
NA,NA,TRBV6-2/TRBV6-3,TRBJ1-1,CASSFGGMGAEAFF,TGTGCCAGCAGTTTTGGGGGCATGGGGGCTGAAGCTTTCTTT
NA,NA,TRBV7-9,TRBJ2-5,CASSPDIQETQYF,TGTGCCAGCAGCCCGGACATCCAAGAGACCCAGTACTTC
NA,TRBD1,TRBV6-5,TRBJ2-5,CAILGGQNQMETQYF,TGTGCCATCCTAGGGGGACAGAACCAGATGGAGACCCAGTACTTC
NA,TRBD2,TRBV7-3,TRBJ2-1,CASSPPGSGGYNEQFF,TGTGCCAGCAGCCCCCCCGGTAGCGGGGGATACAATGAGCAGTTCTTC
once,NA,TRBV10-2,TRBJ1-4,CASKGVTNEKLFF,TGCGCCAGCAAAGGGGTGACTAATGAAAAACTGTTTTTT
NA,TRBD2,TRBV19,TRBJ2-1,CASSVPSGGANEQFF,TGTGCCAGTAGTGTTCCTAGCGGGGGGGCTAATGAGCAGTTCTTC
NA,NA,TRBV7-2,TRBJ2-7,CASTSGPYEQYF,TGTGCCAGCACCTCAGGTCCCTACGAGCAGTACTTC
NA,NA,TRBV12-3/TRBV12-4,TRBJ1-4,CASSRGAGEKLFF,TGTGCCAGCAGTCGTGGGGCTGGTGAAAAACTGTTTTTT
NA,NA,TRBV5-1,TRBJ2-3,CASSLAGNTDTQYF,TGCGCCAGCAGCTTGGCGGGAAACACAGATACGCAGTATTTT
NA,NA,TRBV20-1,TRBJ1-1,CSASSTLTTEAFF,TGCAGTGCTAGTAGCACTCTAACCACTGAAGCTTTCTTT
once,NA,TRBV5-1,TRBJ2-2,CARSRRGNFAGADTGELFF,TGCGCCCGCAGCCGGCGGGGGAATTTCGCGGGGGCCGACACCGGGGAGCTGTTTTTT
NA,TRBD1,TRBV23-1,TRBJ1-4,CASSQLLSGTGASGKLFF,TGCGCCAGCAGTCAACTTCTTTCCGGGACAGGGGCTTCGGGAAAACTGTTTTTT
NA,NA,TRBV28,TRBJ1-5,CASRTYREDYWNQPQHF,TGTGCCAGCAGGACTTACCGGGAGGATTATTGGAATCAGCCCCAGCATTTT
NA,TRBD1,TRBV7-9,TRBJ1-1,CASSDRDRGRAFF,TGTGCCAGCAGCGACCGGGACAGAGGTCGGGCTTTCTTT
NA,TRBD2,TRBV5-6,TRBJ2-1,CASSLERTSGAYNEQFF,TGTGCCAGCAGCTTGGAAAGGACTAGCGGGGCGTACAATGAGCAGTTCTTC
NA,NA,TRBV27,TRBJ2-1,CASSPPSREVGFF,TGTGCCAGCAGTCCGCCAAGCCGGGAAGTTGGGTTCTTC
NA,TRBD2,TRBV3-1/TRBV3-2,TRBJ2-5,CASSLPGGGGGKETQYF,TGTGCCAGCAGCCTCCCGGGGGGTGGTGGTGGTAAAGAGACCCAGTACTTC
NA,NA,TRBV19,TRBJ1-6,CASSTRLRSSYNSPLHF,TGTGCCAGTAGTACGAGACTGCGTAGCTCCTATAATTCACCCCTCCACTTT
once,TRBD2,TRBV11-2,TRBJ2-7,CASSTPGLAGGPYEQYF,TGTGCCAGCAGCACCCCCGGACTAGCGGGGGGTCCCTACGAGCAGTACTTC
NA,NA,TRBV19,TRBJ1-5,CASSIGGRGGGNQPQHF,TGTGCCAGTAGTATTGGGGGCCGGGGTGGTGGCAATCAGCCCCAGCATTTT
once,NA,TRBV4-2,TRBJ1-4,CASSQVGGNEKLFF,TGTGCCAGCAGCCAAGTGGGGGGAAATGAAAAACTGTTTTTT
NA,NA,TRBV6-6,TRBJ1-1,CASSYSSDTEAFF,TGTGCCAGCAGTTACTCGTCGGACACTGAAGCTTTCTTT
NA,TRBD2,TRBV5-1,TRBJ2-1,CASSTSGRGDNEQFF,TGCGCCAGCAGTACTAGCGGGAGAGGGGACAATGAGCAGTTCTTC
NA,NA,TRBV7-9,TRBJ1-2,CASSLDSRRGGYTF,TGTGCCAGCAGCTTAGATTCGCGCAGGGGCGGCTACACCTTC
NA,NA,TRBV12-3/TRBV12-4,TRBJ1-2,CASNPGGLAGYTF,TGTGCCAGCAACCCCGGGGGTCTAGCTGGCTACACCTTC
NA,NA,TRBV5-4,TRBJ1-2,CASSLDVRGYTF,TGTGCCAGCAGCTTGGACGTGCGGGGCTACACCTTC
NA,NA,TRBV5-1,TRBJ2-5,CASSRDEETQYF,TGCGCCAGCAGCCGGGATGAAGAGACCCAGTACTTC
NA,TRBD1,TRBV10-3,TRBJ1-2,CAISGTGDGYTF,TGTGCCATCAGCGGGACAGGGGATGGCTACACCTTC
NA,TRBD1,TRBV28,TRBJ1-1,CASRLTGVAFF,TGTGCCAGCAGACTGACAGGGGTAGCTTTCTTT
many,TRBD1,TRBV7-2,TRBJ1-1,CASSGGTGGMNTEAFF,TGTGCCAGCAGCGGAGGGACAGGGGGCATGAACACTGAAGCTTTCTTT
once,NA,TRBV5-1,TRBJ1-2,CASSSGQLDYGYTF,TGCGCCAGCAGCTCAGGACAGCTAGACTATGGCTACACCTTC
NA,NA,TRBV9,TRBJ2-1,CASSVGTTEQFF,TGTGCCAGCAGCGTAGGCACCACAGAGCAGTTCTTC
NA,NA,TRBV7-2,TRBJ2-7,CASSLASSRQYEQYF,TGTGCCAGCAGCTTAGCGTCTAGCAGGCAATACGAGCAGTACTTC
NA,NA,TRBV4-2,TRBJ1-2,CASSQETASNYGYTF,TGTGCCAGCAGCCAAGAAACAGCATCAAACTATGGCTACACCTTC
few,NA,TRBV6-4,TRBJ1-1,CASSGSPGNTEAFF,TGTGCCAGCAGCGGTTCTCCTGGGAACACTGAAGCTTTCTTT
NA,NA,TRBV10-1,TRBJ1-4,CARPTGKRTNEKLFF,TGCGCCAGACCGACAGGTAAAAGGACTAATGAAAAACTGTTTTTT
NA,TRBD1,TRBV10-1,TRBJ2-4,CASSESGQGLENIQYF,TGCGCCAGCAGTGAGTCAGGACAGGGGTTGGAAAACATTCAGTACTTC
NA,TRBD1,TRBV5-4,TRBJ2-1,CASSFRDRGNEQFF,TGTGCCAGCAGCTTCCGGGACAGGGGTAATGAGCAGTTCTTC
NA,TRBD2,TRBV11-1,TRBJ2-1,CASSLGLAGDNEQFF,TGTGCCAGCAGCTTAGGGCTAGCGGGAGACAATGAGCAGTTCTTC
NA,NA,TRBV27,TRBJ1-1,CASSYGLQAGEAFF,TGTGCCAGCAGTTACGGCTTACAGGCAGGGGAAGCTTTCTTT
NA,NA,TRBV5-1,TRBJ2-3,CASSFRVGGSRGTDTQYF,TGCGCCAGCAGCTTTAGAGTCGGCGGATCCAGAGGGACAGATACGCAGTATTTT
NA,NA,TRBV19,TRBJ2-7,CASTPQDIKLSYEQYF,TGTGCCAGTACCCCCCAGGACATCAAACTTTCCTACGAGCAGTACTTC
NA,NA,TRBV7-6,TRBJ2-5,CASSYPTGGNYPYF,TGTGCCAGCAGCTATCCCACGGGGGGCAACTACCCATACTTC
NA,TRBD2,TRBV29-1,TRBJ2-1,CSVYSGGVSYNEQFF,TGCAGCGTTTACTCCGGGGGGGTTTCCTACAATGAGCAGTTCTTC
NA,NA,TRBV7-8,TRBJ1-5,CASSLVSGQLNQPQHF,TGTGCCAGCAGCTTAGTGAGTGGGCAGCTAAATCAGCCCCAGCATTTT